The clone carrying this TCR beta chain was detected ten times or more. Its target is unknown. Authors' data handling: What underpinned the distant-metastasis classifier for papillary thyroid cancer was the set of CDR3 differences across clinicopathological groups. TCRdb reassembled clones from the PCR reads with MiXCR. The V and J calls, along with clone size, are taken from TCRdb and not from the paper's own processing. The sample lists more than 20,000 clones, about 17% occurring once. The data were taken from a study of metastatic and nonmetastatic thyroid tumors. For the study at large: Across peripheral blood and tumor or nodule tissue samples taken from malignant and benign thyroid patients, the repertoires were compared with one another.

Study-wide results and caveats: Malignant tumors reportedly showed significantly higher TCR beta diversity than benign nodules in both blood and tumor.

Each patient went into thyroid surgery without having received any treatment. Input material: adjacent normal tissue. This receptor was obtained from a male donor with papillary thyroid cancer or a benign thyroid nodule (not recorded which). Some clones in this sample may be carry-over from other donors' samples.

The CDR3 spells CASSQLLAGSDTQYF. CDR3 DNA: TGTGCCAGCAGCCAACTTTTGGCAGGATCAGATACGCAGTATTTT. The chain carries TRBV11-2 and TRBJ2-3; D gene unclear. Germline V lookup: CDR1 SGHAT, CDR2 FQNNGV. The V end was cut by 5 bases, the J end by 4 bases, with 16 bases between. This CDR3 spans 15 amino acids.